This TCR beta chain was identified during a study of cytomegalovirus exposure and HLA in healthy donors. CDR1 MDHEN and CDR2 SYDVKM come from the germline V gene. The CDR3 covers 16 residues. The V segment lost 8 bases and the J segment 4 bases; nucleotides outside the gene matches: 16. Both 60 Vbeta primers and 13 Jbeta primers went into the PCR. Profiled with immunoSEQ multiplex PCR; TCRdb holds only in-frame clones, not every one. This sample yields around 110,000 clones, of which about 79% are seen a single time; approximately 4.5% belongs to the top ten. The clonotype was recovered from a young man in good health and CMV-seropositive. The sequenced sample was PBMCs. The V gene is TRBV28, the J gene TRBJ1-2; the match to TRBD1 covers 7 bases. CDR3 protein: CASRGQTVRSPYGYTF. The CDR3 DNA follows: TGTGCCAGCCGGGGACAGACCGTAAGATCCCCCTATGGCTACACCTTC.